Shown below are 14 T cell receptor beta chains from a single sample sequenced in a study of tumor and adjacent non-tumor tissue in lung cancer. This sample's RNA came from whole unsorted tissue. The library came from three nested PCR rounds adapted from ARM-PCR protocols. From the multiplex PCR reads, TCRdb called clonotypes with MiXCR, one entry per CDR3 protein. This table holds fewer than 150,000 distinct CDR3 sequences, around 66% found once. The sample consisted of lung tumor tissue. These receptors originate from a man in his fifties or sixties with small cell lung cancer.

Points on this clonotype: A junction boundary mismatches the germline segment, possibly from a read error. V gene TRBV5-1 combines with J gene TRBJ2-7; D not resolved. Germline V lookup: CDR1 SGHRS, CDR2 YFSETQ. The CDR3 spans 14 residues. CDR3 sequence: CATTSADSSYEQSF. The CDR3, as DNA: TGCGCCACCACTTCCGCAGACTCTTCCTACGAGCAGTCCTTC. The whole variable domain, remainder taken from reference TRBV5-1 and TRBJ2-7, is KAGVTQTPRYLIKTRGQQVTLSCSPISGHRSVSWYQQTPGQGLQFLFEYFSETQRNKGNFPGRFSGRQFSNSRSEMNVSTLELGDSALYLCATTSADSSYEQSFGPGTRLTVT.

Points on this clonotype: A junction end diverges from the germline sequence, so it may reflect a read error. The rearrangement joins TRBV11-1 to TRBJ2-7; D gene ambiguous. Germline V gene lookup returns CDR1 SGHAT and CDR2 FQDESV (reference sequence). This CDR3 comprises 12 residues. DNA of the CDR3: TGTGCCAGCAGCGGGCATGGGCGCGAGCAGTGCTTC. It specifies CASSGHGREQCF.

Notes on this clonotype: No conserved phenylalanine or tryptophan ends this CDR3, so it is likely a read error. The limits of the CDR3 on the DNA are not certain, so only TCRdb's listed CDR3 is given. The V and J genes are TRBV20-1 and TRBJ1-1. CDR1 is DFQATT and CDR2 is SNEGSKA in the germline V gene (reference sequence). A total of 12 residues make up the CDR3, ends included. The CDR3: CSARDLDAEASL.

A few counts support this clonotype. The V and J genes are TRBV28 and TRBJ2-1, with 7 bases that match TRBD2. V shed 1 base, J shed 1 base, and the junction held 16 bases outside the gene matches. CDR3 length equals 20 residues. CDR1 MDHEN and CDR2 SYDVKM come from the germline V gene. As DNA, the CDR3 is TGTGCCAGCAGTTTATCGGTCCCTAGCGGAGTGGGGGGGTCCTACAATGAGCAGTTCTTC. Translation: CASSLSVPSGVGGSYNEQFF.

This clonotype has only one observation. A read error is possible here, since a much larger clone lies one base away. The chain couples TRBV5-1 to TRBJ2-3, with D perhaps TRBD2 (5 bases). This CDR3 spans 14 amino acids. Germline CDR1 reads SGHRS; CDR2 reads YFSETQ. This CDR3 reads CAISPGSSTDTQYF. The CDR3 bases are TGCGCCATCAGCCCGGGGTCCAGCACAGATACGCAGTATTTT.

The CDR3 DNA reads as TGCTGTGCTTCTCCAGGTAACAAGCAGTACGTC. Its protein is CCASPGNKQYV. This chain connects TRBV20-1 to TRBJ2-7; D unresolved. This CDR3 is built from 11 residues. The germline gives CDR1 DFQATT, CDR2 SNEGSKA (reference sequence).

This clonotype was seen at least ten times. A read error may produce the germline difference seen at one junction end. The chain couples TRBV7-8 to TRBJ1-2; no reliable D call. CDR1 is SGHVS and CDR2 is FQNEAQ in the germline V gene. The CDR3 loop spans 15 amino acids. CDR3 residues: CASSVAEESYHGYTF. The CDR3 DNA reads TGTGCCAGCAGCGTAGCAGAAGAGTCGTATCATGGCTACACCTTC. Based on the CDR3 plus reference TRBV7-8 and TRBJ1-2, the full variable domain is GAGVSQSPRYKVAKRGQDVALRCDPISGHVSLFWYQQALGQGPEFLTYFQNEAQLDKSGLPSDRFFAERPEGSVSTLKIQRTQQEDSAVYLCASSVAEESYHGYTFGSGTRLTVV.

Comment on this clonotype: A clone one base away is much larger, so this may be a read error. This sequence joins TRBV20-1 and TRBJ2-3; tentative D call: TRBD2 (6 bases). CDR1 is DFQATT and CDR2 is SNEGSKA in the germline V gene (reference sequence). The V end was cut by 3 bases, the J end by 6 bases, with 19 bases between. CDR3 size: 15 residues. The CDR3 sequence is CSARSRTGEGDTQYF. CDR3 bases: TGCAGTGCTAGGAGCCGGACGGGAGAAGGTGATACGCAGTATTTT.

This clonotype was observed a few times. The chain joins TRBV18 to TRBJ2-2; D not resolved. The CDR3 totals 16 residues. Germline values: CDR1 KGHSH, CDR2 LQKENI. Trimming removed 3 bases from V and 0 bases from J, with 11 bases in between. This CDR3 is CASSPSRMSNTGELFF. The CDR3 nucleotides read TGTGCCAGCTCACCCTCGAGGATGTCGAACACCGGGGAGCTGTTTTTT.

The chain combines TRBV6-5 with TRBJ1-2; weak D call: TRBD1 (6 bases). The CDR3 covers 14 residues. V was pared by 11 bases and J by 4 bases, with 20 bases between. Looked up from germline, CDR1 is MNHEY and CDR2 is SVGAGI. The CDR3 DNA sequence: TGTGCCGGCAATGGAGACAGGCCTCGCTATGGCTACACCTTC. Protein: CAGNGDRPRYGYTF.

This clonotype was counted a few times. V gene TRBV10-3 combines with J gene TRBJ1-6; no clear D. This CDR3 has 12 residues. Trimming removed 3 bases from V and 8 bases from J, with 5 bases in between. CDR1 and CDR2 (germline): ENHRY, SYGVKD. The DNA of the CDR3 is TGTGCCATCAGTGATGGGGATTCACCCCTCCACTTT. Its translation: CAISDGDSPLHF.

CDR3 loop: CASSYSTYEQNV. The CDR3 DNA reads TGTGCCAGCAGCTACTCTACGTATGAGCAGAACGTC. The chain combines TRBV7-8 with TRBJ2-7; no firm D call. The CDR3 runs to 12 residues. Germline V gene sequence: CDR1 SGHVS, CDR2 FQNEAQ.

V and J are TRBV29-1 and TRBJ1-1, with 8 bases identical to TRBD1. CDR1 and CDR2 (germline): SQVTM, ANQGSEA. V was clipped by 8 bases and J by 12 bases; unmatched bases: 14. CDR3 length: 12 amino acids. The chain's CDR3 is CSFGLQGAGSFF. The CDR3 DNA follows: TGCAGCTTTGGATTGCAGGGGGCAGGATCTTTCTTT.

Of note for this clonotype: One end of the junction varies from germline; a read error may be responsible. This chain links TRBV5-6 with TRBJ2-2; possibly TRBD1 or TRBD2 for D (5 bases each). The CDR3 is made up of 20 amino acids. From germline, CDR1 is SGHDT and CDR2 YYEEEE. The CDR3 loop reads CTSSWGNSPTGLWSTGELFF. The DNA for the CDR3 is TGTACCAGCAGCTGGGGGAACTCACCGACGGGGCTATGGAGCACTGGGGAGCTGTTTTTT.